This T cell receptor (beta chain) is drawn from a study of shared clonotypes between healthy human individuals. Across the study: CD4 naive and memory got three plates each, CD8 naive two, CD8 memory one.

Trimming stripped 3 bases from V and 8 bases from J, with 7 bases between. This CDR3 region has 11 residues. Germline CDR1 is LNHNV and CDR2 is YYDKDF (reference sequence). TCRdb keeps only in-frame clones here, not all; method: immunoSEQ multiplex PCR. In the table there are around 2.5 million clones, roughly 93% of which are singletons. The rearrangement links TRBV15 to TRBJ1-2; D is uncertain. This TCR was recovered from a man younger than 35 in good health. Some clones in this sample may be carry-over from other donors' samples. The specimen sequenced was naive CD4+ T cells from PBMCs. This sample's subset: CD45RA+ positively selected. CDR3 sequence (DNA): TGTGCCACCAGCAGTGGTATGGGCTACACCTTC. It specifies CATSSGMGYTF. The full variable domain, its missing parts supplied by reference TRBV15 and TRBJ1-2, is DAMVIQNPRYQVTQFGKPVTLSCSQTLNHNVMYWYQQKSSQAPKLLFHYYDKDFNNEADTPDNFQSRRPNTSFCFLDIRSPGLGDTAMYLCATSSGMGYTFGSGTRLTVV.